This T cell receptor (beta chain) is from a study of STAT5B mutations in CD4+ large granular lymphocyte leukemia. Study-level points and caveats: No patients shared main leukemic clonotypes, though roughly 27% appeared at low frequency elsewhere. Patient CD4-sorted repertoires stayed more clonal than healthy ones after leukemic-clone removal. Top patient clones used TRBV06 genes more often: 8/27 versus 2/35 in controls.

Original methodology: Productive clonotypes were detectable down to 2.59 x 10-5 frequency. Profiled with immunoSEQ multiplex PCR; TCRdb holds only in-frame clones, not every one. V, J and clone size derive from that table, while D and trimming were established from the DNA sequence. This sample has around 33,000 clones; roughly three quarters occur once, and the top ten carry roughly 1.9%. Germline lookup yields CDR1 SQVTM and CDR2 ANQGSEA. The CDR3 has 14 residues. The V gene lost 0 bases and the J gene lost 5 bases, with 13 bases spanning the gap. In regard to this clone: What it recognizes is unknown.

This chain connects TRBV29-1 to TRBJ1-2; D might be TRBD1 (6 bases). Sequences were obtained from CD4+ T cells from blood buffy coats. This TCR derives from a human donor in good health. The CDR3 sequence: CSVEEGRGKYGYTF. CDR3 sequence (DNA): TGCAGCGTTGAAGAAGGCAGGGGCAAGTATGGCTACACCTTC.